Sequencing of this TCR beta chain was carried out in a study of OX40 agonist ivuxolimab in advanced cancers. Study as a whole: Patients with hepatocellular carcinoma, melanoma, renal cell or head and neck cancer made up the dose-escalation patients. Study findings and constraints: Low normalized clonal expansion also occurred in some nonresponding patients.

Worth noting for this clone: The antigen remains undetermined.

Method: immunoSEQ multiplex PCR; TCRdb's copy keeps in-frame clones and lacks some. Of about 9,000 clones in the sample, roughly 70% were seen once. This CDR3 region has 14 residues. Germline V gene data show CDR1 as GTSNPN and CDR2 as SVGIG (reference sequence). Trimming removed 5 bases at V and 8 bases at J, with 19 bases between. This chain connects TRBV30 to TRBJ1-5; weak D call: TRBD1 (6 bases). This clonotype was obtained from an adult with an advanced solid tumor such as melanoma, head and neck, liver or kidney cancer. Here the sequenced sample was CD4+ or CD8+ T cells sorted from blood, taken in a trial of the OX40 agonist ivuxolimab. CDR3: CAWDSSGDLEPQHF. In nucleotides, the CDR3 is TGTGCCTGGGATAGCTCAGGGGATTTGGAGCCCCAGCATTTT.